This is a list of T cell receptor beta chains from one sample in a study of T cell changes during pregnancy in multiple sclerosis. The table came from immunoSEQ multiplex PCR; TCRdb's copy has only in-frame clones and leaves some out. The repertoire holds under 95,000 clones, around nine tenths seen once, with less than 2% in the top ten. The specimen comprised peripheral blood, sampled in the second trimester of pregnancy. These receptors were obtained from a female donor with multiple sclerosis, enrolled in a pregnancy study. CDR3s include the opening cysteine and the closing phenylalanine or tryptophan. D genes are given only for firm matches. The size field is filled for only some rows; it gives once, few, many or a size class.

clone size | D gene | J gene | V gene | CDR3 DNA | CDR3 protein
- | TRBD1 | TRBJ1-2 | TRBV7-9 | TGTGCCAGCAGCCACCGGGACAGCGACTATGGCTACACCTTC | CASSHRDSDYGYTF
- | TRBD2 | TRBJ2-1 | TRBV25-1 | TGTGCCAGCGGACTAGCGGGAGGCAATGAGCAGTTCTTC | CASGLAGGNEQFF
- | - | TRBJ1-2 | TRBV9 | TGTGCCAGCAGCGTAGGATCGGCAGGGGTGGACTATGGCTACACCTTC | CASSVGSAGVDYGYTF
- | TRBD2 | TRBJ2-1 | TRBV7-9 | TGTGCCAGCAGCCCAAGTGGTGGACTAGCCTCCTACAATGAGCAGTTCTTC | CASSPSGGLASYNEQFF
- | TRBD1 | TRBJ1-6 | TRBV5-4 | TGTGCCAGCAGCTTTAGGGACAGGGAGAATTCACCCCTCCACTTT | CASSFRDRENSPLHF
- | - | TRBJ2-7 | TRBV30 | TGTGCCTGGAGACTTTCAGGGGTGGAGCAGTACTTC | CAWRLSGVEQYF
few | - | TRBJ1-1 | TRBV7-3 | TGTGCCAGCAGCCAAGACAGGAACACTGAAGCTTTCTTT | CASSQDRNTEAFF
- | TRBD1 | TRBJ2-2 | TRBV9 | TGTGCCAGCAGCGTAGATACAGGGGGAACCGGGGAGCTGTTTTTT | CASSVDTGGTGELFF
- | - | TRBJ2-7 | TRBV6-5 | TGTGCCAGCAGTGCATCGCCGCCAGGACTCGAGCAGTACTTC | CASSASPPGLEQYF
- | - | TRBJ1-1 | TRBV5-1 | TGCGCCAGCAGCTCACGGACTCTTACGAACACTGAAGCTTTCTTT | CASSSRTLTNTEAFF